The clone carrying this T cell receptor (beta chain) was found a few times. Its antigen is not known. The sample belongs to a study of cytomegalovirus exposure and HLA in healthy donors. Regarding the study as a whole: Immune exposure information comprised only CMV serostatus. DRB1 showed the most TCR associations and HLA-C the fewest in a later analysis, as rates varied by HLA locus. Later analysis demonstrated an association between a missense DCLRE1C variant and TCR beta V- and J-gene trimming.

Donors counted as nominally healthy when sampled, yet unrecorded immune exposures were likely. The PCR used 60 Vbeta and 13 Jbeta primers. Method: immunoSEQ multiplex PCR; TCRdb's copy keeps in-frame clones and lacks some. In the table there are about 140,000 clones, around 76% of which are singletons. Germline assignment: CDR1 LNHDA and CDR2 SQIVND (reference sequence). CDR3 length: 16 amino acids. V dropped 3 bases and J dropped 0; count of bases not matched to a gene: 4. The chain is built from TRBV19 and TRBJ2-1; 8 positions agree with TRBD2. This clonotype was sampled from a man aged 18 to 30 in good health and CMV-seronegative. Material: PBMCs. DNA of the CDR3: TGTGCCAGTAGTATCGGGAGGGTCAGCTCCTACAATGAGCAGTTCTTC. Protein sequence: CASSIGRVSSYNEQFF.